The entry that follows covers one T cell receptor (beta chain) sequence. Its specificity is unknown. One end of the junction varies from germline; a read error may be responsible. The source of the sample is a study of Graves' ophthalmopathy and Graves' hyperthyroidism. General observations from the study: Also, most clonotypes expanded in the thyroid above 0.001 frequency appeared in blood.

CDR3 size: 14 residues. The germline CDR1 and CDR2 sequences are ENHRY and SYGVKD. From RNA, the CDR3 regions of TCR beta chains were amplified and sequenced. An opening RT-PCR round employed HTBI primers and preceded a second-round multiplex PCR. TCRdb re-analysed the multiplex PCR reads in MiXCR, keeping a single row per CDR3 protein. The sample comprises 650,000 to 900,000 distinct CDR3 sequences, roughly two fifths of which are singletons, and roughly 46% rests with the top ten. PBMCs were isolated by Ficoll-Paque density gradient centrifugation, using around 10 ml of fresh peripheral blood as the starting material.

This clonotype was sampled from an adult man with Graves' ophthalmopathy. The V call is TRBV10-3, the J call TRBJ2-7; no definite D call. What was sequenced was peripheral blood. CDR3 loop: CASSYVGMQNEQYF. CDR3 nucleotide sequence: TGTGCCAGCAGTTACGTGGGAATGCAGAACGAGCAGTACTTC.